The 3 T cell receptor beta chains in this list originate from one sample, sequenced in a study of tissue T cells after allogeneic stem cell transplantation. Enrolled prospectively were adult allogeneic hematopoietic cell transplant recipients whose graft-versus-host disease was steroid-refractory. Produced via immunoSEQ multiplex PCR; TCRdb's table is partial and in-frame only. The table has roughly 1,700 clones, roughly 87% seen once. Specimen: stomach tissue, collected at autopsy. The receptors were sampled from a male patient at least 60 years old with steroid-refractory graft-versus-host disease after an allogeneic stem cell transplant. A share of the T cells may be of graft donor origin.

The chain uses TRBV7-9 and TRBJ1-5; tentatively, D is TRBD1 (5 bases). With 0 bases removed from V and 1 base from J, the gap between germline ends came to 13 bases. The CDR3 consists of 17 residues. Germline V gives CDR1 SEHNR, CDR2 FQNEAQ (reference sequence). In nucleotides, the CDR3 is TGTGCCAGCAGCTTAGCGGGGGGGTTCGGGAGCAATCAGCCCCAGCATTTT. The encoded protein is CASSLAGGFGSNQPQHF.

The V and J genes are TRBV30 and TRBJ1-1, with D maybe TRBD1 (5 bases). The CDR3 totals 12 residues. Trimming cost V 1 base and J 9 bases, with 12 bases left between them. Germline CDR1 GTSNPN, CDR2 SVGIG (reference sequence). CDR3 nucleotide sequence: TGTGCCTGGAGTGGGAACAGGTTTAAAGCTTTCTTT. Its translation: CAWSGNRFKAFF. The full variable domain, in which reference TRBV30 and TRBJ1-1 provide the parts outside the CDR3, is SQTIHQWPATLVQPVGSPLSLECTVEGTSNPNLYWYRQAAGRGLQLLFYSVGIGQISSEVPQNLSASRPQDRQFILSSKKLLLSDSGFYLCAWSGNRFKAFFGQGTRLTVV.

This rearrangement joins TRBV4-3 to TRBJ2-7; D might be TRBD2 (6 bases). The V end was cut by 3 bases, the J end by 2 bases, with 14 bases between. Germline assignment: CDR1 LGHNA and CDR2 YSLEER. This CDR3 contains 15 residues. CDR3 in amino acids: CASSQSPRGPYEQYF. The CDR3 coding sequence is TGCGCCAGCAGCCAGTCCCCGCGGGGACCCTACGAGCAGTACTTC.